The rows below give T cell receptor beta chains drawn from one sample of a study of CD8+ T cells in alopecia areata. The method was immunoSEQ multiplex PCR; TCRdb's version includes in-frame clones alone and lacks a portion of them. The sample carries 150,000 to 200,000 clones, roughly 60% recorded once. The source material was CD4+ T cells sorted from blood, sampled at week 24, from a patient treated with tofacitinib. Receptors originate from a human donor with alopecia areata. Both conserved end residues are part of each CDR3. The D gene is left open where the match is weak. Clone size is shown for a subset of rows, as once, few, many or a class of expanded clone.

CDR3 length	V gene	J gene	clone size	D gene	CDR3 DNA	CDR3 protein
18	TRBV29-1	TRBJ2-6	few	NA	TGCAGCCCCGACGTCCCTGGGGGTGCTTGCTCTGGGGCCAACGTCCTGACTTTC	CSPDVPGGACSGANVLTF
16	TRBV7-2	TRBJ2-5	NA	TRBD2	TGTGCCAGCAGCCCAGACGGGACTAGCGGGAAAGAGACCCAGTACTTC	CASSPDGTSGKETQYF
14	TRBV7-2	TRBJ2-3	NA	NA	TGTGCCAGCAGCCCTTACACGAGAACAGATACGCAGTATTTT	CASSPYTRTDTQYF
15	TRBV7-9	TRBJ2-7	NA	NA	TGTGCCAGCAGCTTAGGGGCAGATTCCTCCTACGAGCAGTACTTC	CASSLGADSSYEQYF
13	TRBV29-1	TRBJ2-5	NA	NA	TGCAGCGTTGTGAGTGGGTTTTTAGAGACCCAGTACTTC	CSVVSGFLETQYF
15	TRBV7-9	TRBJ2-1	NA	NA	TGTGCCAGCAGCTTGAAACGGGGTGGCTACAATGAGCAGTTCTTC	CASSLKRGGYNEQFF
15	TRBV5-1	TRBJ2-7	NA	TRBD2	TGCGCCAGCAGCTCTGGGACTAGCGGGGTCTACGAGCAGTACTTC	CASSSGTSGVYEQYF
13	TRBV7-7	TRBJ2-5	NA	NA	TGTGCCAGCAGTCCAGGGGGGGCAGAGACCCAGTACTTC	CASSPGGAETQYF
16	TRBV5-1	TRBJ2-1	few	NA	TGCGCCAGCAGTGCGGGGCACTCAAGCTCCTACAATGAGCAGTTCTTC	CASSAGHSSSYNEQFF
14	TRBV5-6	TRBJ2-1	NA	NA	TGTGCCAGCAGCTTGGAATCCCGCCACAATGAGCAGTTCTTC	CASSLESRHNEQFF
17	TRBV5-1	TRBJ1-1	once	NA	TGCGCCAGCAGGCTTACCGGGATTACAGGGATTGCCACTGAAGCTTTCTTT	CASRLTGITGIATEAFF
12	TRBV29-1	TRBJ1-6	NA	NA	TGCAGCGCCCAGACAGGCGAAGGGCCCCTCCACTTT	CSAQTGEGPLHF
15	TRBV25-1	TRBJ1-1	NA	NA	TGTGCCAGCAGTGAATCCCCAGGGAGGGACACTGAAGCTTTCTTT	CASSESPGRDTEAFF
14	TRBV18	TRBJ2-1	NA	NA	TGTGCCAGCTCACCACTTCCTTCTGACAATGAGCAGTTCTTC	CASSPLPSDNEQFF
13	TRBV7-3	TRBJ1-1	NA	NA	TGTGCCAGCAGCTCGTCGAGGAACACTGAAGCTTTCTTT	CASSSSRNTEAFF
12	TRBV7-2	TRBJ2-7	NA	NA	TGTGCCAGCAGCTTCTCAAACTACGAGCAGTACTTC	CASSFSNYEQYF
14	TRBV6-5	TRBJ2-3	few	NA	TGTGCCGCCCGCCCGCGTGTTGATTCAGATACGCAGTATTTT	CAARPRVDSDTQYF
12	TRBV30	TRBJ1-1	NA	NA	TGTGCCTGGAGTGTACAAAGAACTGAAGCTTTCTTT	CAWSVQRTEAFF
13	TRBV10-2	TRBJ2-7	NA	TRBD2	TGCGCCAGCCGCGGTAGCGGGGACCACGAGCAGTACTTC	CASRGSGDHEQYF
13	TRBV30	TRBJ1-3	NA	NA	TGTGCCTGGTTACAGGCTCAAGGAAACACCATATATTTT	CAWLQAQGNTIYF
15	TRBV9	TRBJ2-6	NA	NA	TGTGCCAGCAGCGTACCAGGGGCTGGGGCCAACGTCCTGACTTTC	CASSVPGAGANVLTF
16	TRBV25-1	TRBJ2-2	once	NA	TGTGCCAGCAAACCTTCGGGGGTTACGAACACCGGGGAGCTGTTTTTT	CASKPSGVTNTGELFF
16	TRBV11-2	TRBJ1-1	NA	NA	TGTGCCAGCAGCGCCATGCAGGGAAGATCGAATACTGAAGCTTTCTTT	CASSAMQGRSNTEAFF
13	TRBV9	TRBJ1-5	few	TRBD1	TGTGCCAGCGGGGGACAGCTTGATCAGCCCCAGCATTTT	CASGGQLDQPQHF
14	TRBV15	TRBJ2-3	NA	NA	TGTGCCACCAGCAGAGAGATTAGTCCCGATACGCAGTATTTT	CATSREISPDTQYF
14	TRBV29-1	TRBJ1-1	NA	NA	TGCAGCGTCCGTCGGGCCACTTACGGCACTGAAGCTTTCTTT	CSVRRATYGTEAFF
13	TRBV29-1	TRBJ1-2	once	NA	TGCAGCGTCATGGACAAATACACGCCTGGCTACACCTTC	CSVMDKYTPGYTF
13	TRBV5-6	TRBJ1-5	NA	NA	TGTGCCAGCAGCTTGGGGACCAATCAGCCCCAGCATTTT	CASSLGTNQPQHF
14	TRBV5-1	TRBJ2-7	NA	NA	TGCGCCAGCAGCTTGGGGACGGGCGTTAACGAGCAGTACTTC	CASSLGTGVNEQYF
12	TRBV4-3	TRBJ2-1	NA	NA	TGCGCCAGCAGCCAAGATTCATGGAGACAGTTCTTC	CASSQDSWRQFF
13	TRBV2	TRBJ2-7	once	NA	TGTGCCACCTCGGGTGGGCCAGACTACGAGCAGTACTTC	CATSGGPDYEQYF
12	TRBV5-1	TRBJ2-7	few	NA	TGCGCCAGCAGCTTGGAGGAAGGGAGGCAGTACTTC	CASSLEEGRQYF
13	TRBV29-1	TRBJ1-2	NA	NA	TGCAGCGTTGAAGCAGCCCCCCAGTCTGGCTACACCTTC	CSVEAAPQSGYTF
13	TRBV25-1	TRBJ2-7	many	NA	TGTGCCAGCAGTGAATCCCTCCACTACGAGCAGTACTTC	CASSESLHYEQYF
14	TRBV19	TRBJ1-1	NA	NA	TGTGCCAGTAGTATTAAGTTGGAGAACACTGAAGCTTTCTTT	CASSIKLENTEAFF
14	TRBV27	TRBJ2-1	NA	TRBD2	TGTGCCAGCAGTTTTGGACTAGCGGGCAATGAGCAGTTCTTC	CASSFGLAGNEQFF
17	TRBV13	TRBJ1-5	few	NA	TGTGCCAGCAGCCATTCCCAAGAGGGGGAGGGCAATCAGCCCCAGCATTTT	CASSHSQEGEGNQPQHF
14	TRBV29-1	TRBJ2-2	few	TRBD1	TGCAGCGTTGATGGACAGGGGGCCGGTGGGGAGCTGTTTTTT	CSVDGQGAGGELFF
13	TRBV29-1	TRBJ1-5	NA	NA	TGCAGCGTTGGAGAACAGTCCAATCAGCCCCAGCATTTT	CSVGEQSNQPQHF
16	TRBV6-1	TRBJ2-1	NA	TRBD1	TGTGCCAGCAGTGAATTGGGACAGGGGATCTACAATGAGCAGTTCTTC	CASSELGQGIYNEQFF
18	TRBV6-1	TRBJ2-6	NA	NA	TGTGCCAGCAGTGAAATGTCAGGGTTACTCCGCGGGGCCAACGTCCTGACTTTC	CASSEMSGLLRGANVLTF
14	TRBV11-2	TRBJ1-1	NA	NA	TGTGCCAGCAGCATATGGGGGATGAACACTGAAGCTTTCTTT	CASSIWGMNTEAFF
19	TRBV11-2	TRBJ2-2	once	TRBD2	TGTGCCAGCAGCCGCTCGGGACTAGCGGGGGGCCTTAACACCGGGGAGCTGTTTTTT	CASSRSGLAGGLNTGELFF
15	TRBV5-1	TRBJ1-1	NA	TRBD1	TGCGCCAGCAGTCGGCAGGGGGCGGTGGGAACTGAAGCTTTCTTT	CASSRQGAVGTEAFF
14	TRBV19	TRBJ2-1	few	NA	TGTGCCAGTAGTATCAATATCGGGAGCAATGAGCAGTTCTTC	CASSINIGSNEQFF
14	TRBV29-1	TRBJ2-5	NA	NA	TGCAGCGTTGAAGCGGCAGGGATCATCGCGACCCAGTACTTC	CSVEAAGIIATQYF
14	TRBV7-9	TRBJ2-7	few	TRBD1	TGTGCCAGCAGCACAGGGGGGTTTCGGGACGAGCAGTACTTC	CASSTGGFRDEQYF
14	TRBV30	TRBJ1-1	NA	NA	TGTGCCTGGATTGTGAGAGGGATGAACACTGAAGCTTTCTTT	CAWIVRGMNTEAFF
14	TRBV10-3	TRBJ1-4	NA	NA	TGTGCCATCAGTGAGTCGTCCGGTAATGAAAAACTGTTTTTT	CAISESSGNEKLFF
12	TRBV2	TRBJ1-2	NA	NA	TGTGCCAGCAGTGATGGTATAGGTGGCTACACCTTC	CASSDGIGGYTF
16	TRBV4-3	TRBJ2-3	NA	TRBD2	TGCGCCAGCAGCTACGGAGCGGGGGTAATCACAGATACGCAGTATTTT	CASSYGAGVITDTQYF
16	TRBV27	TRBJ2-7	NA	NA	TGTGCCAGCAGTTCCCCACAGGGTAGTGGCTCCTACGAGCAGTACTTC	CASSSPQGSGSYEQYF
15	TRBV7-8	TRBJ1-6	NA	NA	TGTGCCAGCAGCTTAGCGGGACATAATAATTCACCCCTCCACTTT	CASSLAGHNNSPLHF